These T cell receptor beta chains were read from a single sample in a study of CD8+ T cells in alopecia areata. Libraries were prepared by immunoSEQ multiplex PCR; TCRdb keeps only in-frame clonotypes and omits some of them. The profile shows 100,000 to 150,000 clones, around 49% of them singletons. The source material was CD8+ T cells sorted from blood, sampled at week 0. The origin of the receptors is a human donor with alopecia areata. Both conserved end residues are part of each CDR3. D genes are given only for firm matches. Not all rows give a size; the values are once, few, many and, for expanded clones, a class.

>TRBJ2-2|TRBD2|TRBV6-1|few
TGTGCCAGCAGTGCGGGAGGGGAAACCGGGGAGCTGTTTTTT
CASSAGGETGELFF
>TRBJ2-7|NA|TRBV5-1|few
TGCGCCAGCAGCTTGGAGGACACATTCTACGAGCAGTACTTC
CASSLEDTFYEQYF
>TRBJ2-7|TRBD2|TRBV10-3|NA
TGTGCCATCAGTAACCCGGGGGGCGAGCAGTACTTC
CAISNPGGEQYF
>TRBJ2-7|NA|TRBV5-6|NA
TGTGCCAGCAGCGCGGACCCAGTTAACGAGCAGTACTTC
CASSADPVNEQYF
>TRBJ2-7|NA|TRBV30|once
TGTGCCTGGAGTGATACATCCTACGAGCAGTACTTC
CAWSDTSYEQYF
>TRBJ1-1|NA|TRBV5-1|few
TGCGCCAGCAGCTTGGTGGGCGGTCTCGACTTGGCTTTCTTT
CASSLVGGLDLAFF
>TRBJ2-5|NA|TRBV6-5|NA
TGTGCCAGCAGCCCCCGGCGGTACCAAGAGACCCAGTACTTC
CASSPRRYQETQYF
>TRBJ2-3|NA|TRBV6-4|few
TGTGCCAGCAGTTACTCGGAGACAGATACGCAGTATTTT
CASSYSETDTQYF
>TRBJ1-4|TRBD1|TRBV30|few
TGTGCCTGGAGCCCACCGCGGACAGGGAGTGAAAAACTGTTTTTT
CAWSPPRTGSEKLFF
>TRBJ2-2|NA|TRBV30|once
TGTGCCTGCAAAATTGGACACTACACCGGGGAGCTGTTTTTT
CACKIGHYTGELFF
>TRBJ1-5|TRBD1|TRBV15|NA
TGTGCCACCAGCAGCGACGGGACAGGGGCCCTCGTTAGCAATCAGCCCCAGCATTTT
CATSSDGTGALVSNQPQHF
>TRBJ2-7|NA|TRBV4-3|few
TGCGCCAGCAGCCAAAACACGGGGGAGATCGCCTACGAGCAGTACTTC
CASSQNTGEIAYEQYF
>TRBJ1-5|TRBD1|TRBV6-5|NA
TGTGCCAGCAGTTCGACAGGGGTAAAACAGCCCCAGCATTTT
CASSSTGVKQPQHF
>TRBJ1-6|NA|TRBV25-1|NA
TGTGCCAGCAGTGAATATAATAATTCACCCCTCCACTTT
CASSEYNNSPLHF
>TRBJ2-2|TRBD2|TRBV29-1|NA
TGCAGCGTTTCCGCGGGGGGCCGGAACACCGGGGAGCTGTTTTTT
CSVSAGGRNTGELFF
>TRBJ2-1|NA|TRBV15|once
TGTGCCACCAGCGGCCAGACTTGGCATGAGCAGTTCTTC
CATSGQTWHEQFF
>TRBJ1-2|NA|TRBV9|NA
TGTGCCAGCAGCTCCCACACCGGCTTAGTCTATGGCTACACCTTC
CASSSHTGLVYGYTF
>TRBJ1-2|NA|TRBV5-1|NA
TGCGCCAGCAGCTTCGACAGAGACTATGGCTACACCTTC
CASSFDRDYGYTF
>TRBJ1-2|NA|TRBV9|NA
TGTGCCAGCAGCGTAGGGTTAGATGGCTACACCTTC
CASSVGLDGYTF
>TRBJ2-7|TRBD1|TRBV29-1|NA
TGCAGCGTGGAACGACAGGGTTCCTACGAGCAGTACTTC
CSVERQGSYEQYF
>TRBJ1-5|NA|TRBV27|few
TGTGCCAGCAGACCGGGACCGAATAGCAATCAGCCCCAGCATTTT
CASRPGPNSNQPQHF
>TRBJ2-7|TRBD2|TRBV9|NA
TGTGCCAGCAGCGTAGGTACTAGCGGGGGCTACGAGCAGTACTTC
CASSVGTSGGYEQYF
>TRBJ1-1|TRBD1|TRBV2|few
TGTGCCAGCAACGGTCAGGGGGCGGTGAACACTGAAGCTTTCTTT
CASNGQGAVNTEAFF
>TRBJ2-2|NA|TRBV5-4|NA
TGTGCCAGCAGCCACCCCGGGGACCTGAACACCGGGGAGCTGTTTTTT
CASSHPGDLNTGELFF
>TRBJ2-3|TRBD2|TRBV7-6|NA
TGTGCCAGCAGCCCGACTAGCGGGGGGTCGGCAGCGCAGTATTTT
CASSPTSGGSAAQYF
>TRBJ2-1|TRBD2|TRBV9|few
TGTGCCAGCAGCGTTGAGCGGGGGGCCTTGAATGAGCAGTTCTTC
CASSVERGALNEQFF
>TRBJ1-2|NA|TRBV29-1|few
TGCAGCGTGCCCGATTCAACGAGCTATGGCTACACCTTC
CSVPDSTSYGYTF
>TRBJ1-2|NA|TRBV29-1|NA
TGCAGCGCCGGCCCTTTGACGTCGGGGGCTCATGGCTACACCTTC
CSAGPLTSGAHGYTF
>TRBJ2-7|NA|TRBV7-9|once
TGTGCCAGCAGCTTGATATCCTACGAGCAGTACTTC
CASSLISYEQYF
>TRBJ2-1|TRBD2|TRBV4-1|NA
TGCGTCAGCAGCCACGGAGCGGGGACTTACAATGAGCAGTTCTTC
CVSSHGAGTYNEQFF
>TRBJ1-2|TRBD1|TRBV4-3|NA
TGCGCCAGCAGCCAAGGGACAGGGGGCAGCGGCTATGGCTACACCTTC
CASSQGTGGSGYGYTF
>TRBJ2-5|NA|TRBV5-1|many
TGCGCCAGCAGTTTCTCGGCCCAAGAGACCCAGTACTTC
CASSFSAQETQYF
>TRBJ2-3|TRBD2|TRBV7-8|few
TGTGCCAGCAGCGTGGGCGGGGGGCAGACAGATACGCAGTATTTT
CASSVGGGQTDTQYF
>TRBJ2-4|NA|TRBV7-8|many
TGTGCCAGCAGCTTAGACAGGGAGAACATTCAGTACTTC
CASSLDRENIQYF
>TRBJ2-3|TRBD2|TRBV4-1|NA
TGCGCCAGCAGACAGACTAGCGGCGCAGATACGCAGTATTTT
CASRQTSGADTQYF
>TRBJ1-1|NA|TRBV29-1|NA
TGCAGCGTTGAAGACCCTGGCAGGGGGAACACTGAAGCTTTCTTT
CSVEDPGRGNTEAFF
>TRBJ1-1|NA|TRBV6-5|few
TGTGCCAGCAGCCAGGTTATGAACACTGAAGCTTTCTTT
CASSQVMNTEAFF
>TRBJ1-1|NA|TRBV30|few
TGTGCCTGGAGTGTACTCCCGGGCACTGAAGCTTTCTTT
CAWSVLPGTEAFF
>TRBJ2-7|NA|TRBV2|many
TGTGCCAGCAGTGAAGCGGGGGGACAGTTGCACGAGCAGTACTTC
CASSEAGGQLHEQYF
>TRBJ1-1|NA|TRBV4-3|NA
TGCGCCAGCAGCCAAGATGAGGCGGTTGGGGGAACTGAAGCTTTCTTT
CASSQDEAVGGTEAFF
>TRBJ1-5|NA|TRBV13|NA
TGTGCCAGCAGCTTAGGGGGGGACACTCAGCCCCAGCATTTT
CASSLGGDTQPQHF
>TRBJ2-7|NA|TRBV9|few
TGTGCCAGCAGCACCTCCGGGACACTTTACGAGCAGTACTTC
CASSTSGTLYEQYF
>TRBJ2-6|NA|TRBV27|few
TGTGCCAGCAGTGCGGGGGCCAACGTCCTGACTTTC
CASSAGANVLTF
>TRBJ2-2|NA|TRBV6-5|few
TGTGCCAGCAACCCACTTGGACGGAACACCGGGGAGCTGTTTTTT
CASNPLGRNTGELFF
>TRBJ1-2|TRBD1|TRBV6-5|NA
TGTGCCGCCATGCCCATCTCAGGGGGATACTATGGCTACACCTTC
CAAMPISGGYYGYTF
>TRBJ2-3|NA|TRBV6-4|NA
TGTGCCAGCAGTGACGGTCTGAGCACAGATACGCAGTATTTT
CASSDGLSTDTQYF
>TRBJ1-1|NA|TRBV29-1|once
TGCAGCGTTGCCGCGGGGGATGTTGGCACTGAAGCTTTCTTT
CSVAAGDVGTEAFF
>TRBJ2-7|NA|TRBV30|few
TGTGCCTGGAGTTTGGAGGGGCGGGACGAGCAGTACTTC
CAWSLEGRDEQYF
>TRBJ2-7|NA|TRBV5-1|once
TGCGCCAGCAGCCAAGATCAGGGGGGCAGGGTCAACGAGCAGTACTTC
CASSQDQGGRVNEQYF
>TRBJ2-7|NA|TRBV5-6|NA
TGTGCCAGCAGCTTCATTCTTCGGGGGTACGAGCAGTACTTC
CASSFILRGYEQYF
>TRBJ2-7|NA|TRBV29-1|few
TGCAGCGTTGAAGACAGGGCCTCCTACGAGCAGTACTTC
CSVEDRASYEQYF
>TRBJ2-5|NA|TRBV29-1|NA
TGCAGCATCGAGGGTGGGTACCAAGAGACCCAGTACTTC
CSIEGGYQETQYF
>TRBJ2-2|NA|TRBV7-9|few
TGTGCCAGCAGCGACGACAGGCTGAACACCGGGGAGCTGTTTTTT
CASSDDRLNTGELFF
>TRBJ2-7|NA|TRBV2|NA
TGTGCCAGCAGTGATGCTGCGGGGACCTCCTACGAGCAGTACTTC
CASSDAAGTSYEQYF
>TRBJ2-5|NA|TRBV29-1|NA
TGCAGCGTACGGTCCGACGGGGAGACCCAGTACTTC
CSVRSDGETQYF
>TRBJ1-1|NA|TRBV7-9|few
TGTGCCAGCAGCCACCCCATGAACACTGAAGCTTTCTTT
CASSHPMNTEAFF
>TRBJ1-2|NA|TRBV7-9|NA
TGTGCCAGCAGCTTAGAGGCACCCTTTAACTATGGCTACACCTTC
CASSLEAPFNYGYTF